Shown below are 10 T cell receptor beta chains from a single sample sequenced in a study of blood T cell repertoires in COVID-19. Sequenced by immunoSEQ multiplex PCR; TCRdb stores in-frame clones only, minus some. This sample carries more than 200,000 clones, around 90% of them seen once, and the ten largest clones take over 0.55%. Input material: peripheral blood. These receptors were taken from a human donor in a cohort sampled during active COVID-19.

This chain connects TRBV4-1 to TRBJ2-7, with D maybe TRBD1 (6 bases). This CDR3 contains 14 residues. V was clipped by 6 bases and J by 0 bases, with 12 bases between them. CDR1 is MGHRA and CDR2 is YSYEKL in the germline V gene. The CDR3 here is CASSWGRGSYEQYF. CDR3 bases: TGCGCCAGCAGTTGGGGCAGGGGCTCCTACGAGCAGTACTTC.

The V gene is TRBV28, the J gene TRBJ2-7; 13 bases map to TRBD2. J was trimmed by 10 bases and V by 4 bases; bases with no gene match: 10. There are 15 residues in the CDR3. Germline V CDR1 and CDR2: MDHEN, SYDVKM. The CDR3 DNA reads as TGTGCCAGCAGTTCTCGGACTAGCGGGAGTCGCACCCAGTACTTC. It translates to CASSSRTSGSRTQYF.

The rearrangement uses TRBV6-1 and TRBJ1-2; maybe TRBD1 (6 bases). V was cut by 1 base and J by 2 bases, with 8 bases left in between. In germline, CDR1 is MNHNS, CDR2 SASEGT. CDR3 length equals 14 residues. CDR3 nucleotides: TGTGCCAGCAGTGAAGGGACAGTCAACTATGGCTACACCTTC. This codes for CASSEGTVNYGYTF.

This chain connects TRBV21-1 to TRBJ2-7; the D call of TRBD1 is as the table states it, not checked on the DNA. TRBV21-1 is assigned pseudogene status. The CDR3 sequence is 14 residues long. The CDR3 reads CASSGQGISYEQYF. The CDR3 DNA is TGTGCCAGCAGTGGACAGGGGATATCCTACGAGCAGTACTTC.

The chain links TRBV5-8 to TRBJ1-2; 8 bases align to TRBD1. Germline V gene lookup returns CDR1 SGHTS and CDR2 YDEGEE. Germline trimming cut 4 bases from V and 7 bases from J; bases unmatched to any gene: 9. CDR3 size: 14 residues. CDR3 bases: TGTGCCAGCAGCCTTCGGACAGGGAGACGTGGCTACACCTTC. Protein: CASSLRTGRRGYTF.

The chain carries TRBV6-2 or TRBV6-3 and TRBJ2-3, with 8 bases identical to TRBD2. V gave up 6 bases and J gave up 3 bases; unmatched junction bases: 14. CDR1 is MNHEY and CDR2 is SVGEGT in the germline V gene. The CDR3 is 17 amino acids. The CDR3 DNA reads as TGTGCCAGCAGCTCTCCCGGAGCGGGGGTGAGGACAGATACGCAGTATTTT. Protein product: CASSSPGAGVRTDTQYF.

In its sample, this clone was seen once. The rearrangement joins TRBV30 to TRBJ2-7; the match to TRBD1 covers 10 bases. Germline V gene sequence: CDR1 GTSNPN, CDR2 SVGIG (reference sequence). This CDR3 has 14 amino acids. J lost 5 bases, V lost 4 bases, and 8 bases had no gene match. This CDR3 is CAWNTGTGVNEQYF. The DNA of the CDR3 is TGTGCCTGGAATACCGGGACAGGGGTAAACGAGCAGTACTTC.

This chain uses TRBV3-1 (or the pseudogene TRBV3-2) with TRBJ2-7; tentatively, D is TRBD1 (6 bases). CDR3 length equals 16 residues. Trimming stripped 4 bases from V and 4 bases from J, with 20 bases between. Germline V CDR1 and CDR2: LGHDT, YNNKEL (reference sequence). CDR3 amino acids: CASSPSLPGDNYEQYF. The CDR3 DNA follows: TGTGCCAGCAGCCCATCCCTACCAGGGGATAATTACGAGCAGTACTTC.

The chain uses TRBV13 and TRBJ1-2; 9 positions match TRBD1. The germline gives CDR1 PRHDT, CDR2 FYEKMQ (reference sequence). The V and J ends lost 6 bases and 3 bases, in that order; junction bases with no gene match: 2. The length of the CDR3 is 13 residues. In DNA form, the CDR3 reads TGTGCCAGCAGGGGACAGGGCGACTATGGCTACACCTTC. Translating it yields CASRGQGDYGYTF.

This clone was found a few times. V usage is TRBV4-3 and J usage is TRBJ1-6; 8 bases agree with TRBD1. Germline CDR1 and CDR2: LGHNA and YSLEER. The CDR3 extends over 14 amino acids. Trimming took 4 bases from V and 7 from J; bases not matched to a gene: 3. CDR3 sequence (DNA): TGCGCCAGCAGCCCCAGGGGGCCGAATTCACCCCTCCACTTT. It yields the protein CASSPRGPNSPLHF.